This section outlines one TCR beta chain sequence together with its context. These data originate in a study of technical replicates of blood from a handful of donors. The protocol was immunoSEQ multiplex PCR, while the TCRdb copy is restricted to in-frame clones and leaves out a portion. Seen here are tens of thousands of clones, 93% observed once, and the top ten hold about 0.41%. The CDR3 length is 14 residues. Germline trimming cut 4 bases from V and 4 bases from J; bases unmatched to any gene: 7. The germline V gene has CDR1 SGHDT and CDR2 YYEEEE. The chain recombines TRBV5-6 with TRBJ1-1, with 7 nucleotides matching TRBD1. Material: T cells isolated from PBMCs. The receptor comes from a human donor in good health. CDR3 sequence: CASSPTGARTEAFF. The DNA for the CDR3 is TGTGCCAGCAGCCCCACAGGGGCTCGCACTGAAGCTTTCTTT.